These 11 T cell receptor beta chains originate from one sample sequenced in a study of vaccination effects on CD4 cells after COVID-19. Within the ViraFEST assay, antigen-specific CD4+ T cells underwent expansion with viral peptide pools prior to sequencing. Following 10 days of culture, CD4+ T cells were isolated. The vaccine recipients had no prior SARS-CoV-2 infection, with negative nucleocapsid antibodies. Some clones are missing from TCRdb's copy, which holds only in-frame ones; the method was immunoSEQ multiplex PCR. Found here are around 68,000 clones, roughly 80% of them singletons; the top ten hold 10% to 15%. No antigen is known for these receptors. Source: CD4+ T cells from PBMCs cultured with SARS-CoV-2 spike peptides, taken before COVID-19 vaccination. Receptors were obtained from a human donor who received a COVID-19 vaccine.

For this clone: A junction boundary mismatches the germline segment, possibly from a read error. The CDR3 nucleotides read TGTGCCAGCAGCCAGGGGGGCCGGAGCACGGTATTTCAGGCCCAGCATTTT. It specifies CASSQGGRSTVFQAQHF. The rearrangement links TRBV7-8 to TRBJ1-5; 7 bases align to TRBD1. Per germline, CDR1 SGHVS and CDR2 FQNEAQ. This CDR3 contains 17 residues.

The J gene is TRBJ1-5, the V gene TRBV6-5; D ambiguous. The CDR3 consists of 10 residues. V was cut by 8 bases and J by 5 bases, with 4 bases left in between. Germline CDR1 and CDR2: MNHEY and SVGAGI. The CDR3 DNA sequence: TGTGCCAGCGGCCATCAGCCCCAGCATTTT. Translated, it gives CASGHQPQHF.

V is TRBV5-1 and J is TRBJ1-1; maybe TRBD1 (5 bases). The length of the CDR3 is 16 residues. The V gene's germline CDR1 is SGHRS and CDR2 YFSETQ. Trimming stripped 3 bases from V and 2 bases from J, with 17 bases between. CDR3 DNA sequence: TGCGCCAGCAGCTGGGAGTCGGGGGGGGGAAACACTGAAGCTTTCTTT. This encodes CASSWESGGGNTEAFF.

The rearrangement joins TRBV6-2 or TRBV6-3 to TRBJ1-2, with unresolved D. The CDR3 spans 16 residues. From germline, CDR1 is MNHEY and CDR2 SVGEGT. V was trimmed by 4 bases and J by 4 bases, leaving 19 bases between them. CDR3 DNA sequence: TGTGCCAGCAGTTTCCCACCGACGGCAGCACGCTATGGCTACACCTTC. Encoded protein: CASSFPPTAARYGYTF.

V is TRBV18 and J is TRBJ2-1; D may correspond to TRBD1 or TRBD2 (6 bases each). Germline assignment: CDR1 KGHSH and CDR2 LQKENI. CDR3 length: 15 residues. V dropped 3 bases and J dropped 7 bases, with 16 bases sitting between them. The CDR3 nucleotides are TGTGCCAGCTCACCCTCCACGGGGGCGCGTAATGAGCAGTTCTTC. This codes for CASSPSTGARNEQFF.

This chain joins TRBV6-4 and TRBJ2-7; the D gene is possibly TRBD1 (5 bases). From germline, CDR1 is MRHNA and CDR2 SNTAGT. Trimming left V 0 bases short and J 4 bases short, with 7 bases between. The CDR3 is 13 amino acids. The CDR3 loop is CASSDSTAYEQYV. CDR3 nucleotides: TGTGCCAGCAGTGACTCGACAGCGTACGAGCAGTACGTC.

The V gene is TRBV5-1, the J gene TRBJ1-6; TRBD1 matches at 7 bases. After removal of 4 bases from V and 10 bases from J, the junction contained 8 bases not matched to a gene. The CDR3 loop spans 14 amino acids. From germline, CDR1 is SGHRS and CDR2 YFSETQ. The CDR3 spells CASSVDRVGSPLHF. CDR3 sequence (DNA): TGCGCCAGCAGCGTAGACAGGGTGGGGTCACCCCTCCACTTT. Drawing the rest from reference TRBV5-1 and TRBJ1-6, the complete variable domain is KAGVTQTPRYLIKTRGQQVTLSCSPISGHRSVSWYQQTPGQGLQFLFEYFSETQRNKGNFPGRFSGRQFSNSRSEMNVSTLELGDSALYLCASSVDRVGSPLHFGNGTRLTVT.

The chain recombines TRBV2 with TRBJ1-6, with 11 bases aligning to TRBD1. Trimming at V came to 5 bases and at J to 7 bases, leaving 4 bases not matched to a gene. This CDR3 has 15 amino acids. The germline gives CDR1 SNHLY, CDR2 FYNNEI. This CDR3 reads CASSWTGGSNSPLHF. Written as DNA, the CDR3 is TGTGCCAGCAGTTGGACAGGGGGCTCAAATTCACCCCTCCACTTT.

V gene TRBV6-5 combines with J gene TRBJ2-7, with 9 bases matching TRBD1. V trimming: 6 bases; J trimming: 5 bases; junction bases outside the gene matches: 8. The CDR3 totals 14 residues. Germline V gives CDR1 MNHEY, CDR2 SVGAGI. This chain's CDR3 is CASRRGQGRNEQYV. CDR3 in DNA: TGTGCCAGCAGGAGGGGACAGGGTCGGAACGAGCAGTACGTC.

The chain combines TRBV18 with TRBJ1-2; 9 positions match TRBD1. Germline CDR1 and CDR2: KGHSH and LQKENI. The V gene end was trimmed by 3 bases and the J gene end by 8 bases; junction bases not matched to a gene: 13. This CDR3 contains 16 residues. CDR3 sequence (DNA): TGTGCCAGCTCACCGGCACAGGGGGCGGGGTACGACGGCTACACCTTC. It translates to CASSPAQGAGYDGYTF.

CDR3 region: CASREWKFQHLTEQYV. The CDR3 DNA sequence: TGTGCCAGCAGGGAGTGGAAGTTTCAACATCTAACCGAGCAGTACGTC. The rearrangement joins TRBV6-4 to TRBJ2-7; D not resolved. CDR1 and CDR2 (germline): MRHNA, SNTAGT. The CDR3 totals 16 residues. Trimming cost V 6 bases and J 6 bases, with 24 bases left between them.